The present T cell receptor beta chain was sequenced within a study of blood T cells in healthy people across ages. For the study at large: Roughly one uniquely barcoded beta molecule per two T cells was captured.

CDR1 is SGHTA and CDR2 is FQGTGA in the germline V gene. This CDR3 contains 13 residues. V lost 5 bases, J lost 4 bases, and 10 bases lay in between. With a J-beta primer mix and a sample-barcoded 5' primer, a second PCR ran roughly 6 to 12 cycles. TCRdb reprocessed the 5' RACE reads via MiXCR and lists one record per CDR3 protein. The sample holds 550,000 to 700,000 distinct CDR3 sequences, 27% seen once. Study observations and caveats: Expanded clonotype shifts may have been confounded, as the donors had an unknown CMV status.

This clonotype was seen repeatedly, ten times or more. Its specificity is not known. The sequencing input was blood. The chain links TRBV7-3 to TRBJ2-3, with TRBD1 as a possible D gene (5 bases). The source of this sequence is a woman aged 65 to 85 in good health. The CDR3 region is CASSPRRADTQYF. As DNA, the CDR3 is TGTGCCAGCAGCCCCCGCAGGGCAGATACGCAGTATTTT. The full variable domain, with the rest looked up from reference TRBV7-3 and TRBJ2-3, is GAGVSQTPSNKVTEKGKYVELRCDPISGHTALYWYRQSLGQGPEFLIYFQGTGAADDSGLPNDRFFAVRPEGSVSTLKIQRTERGDSAVYLCASSPRRADTQYFGPGTRLTVL.